The sequence of this TCR beta chain was determined in a study of cytomegalovirus exposure and HLA in healthy donors. Nominally healthy donors were sampled, though unrecorded immune exposures were likely. A multiplex PCR was run with 60 Vbeta primers and 13 Jbeta primers. Profiled with immunoSEQ multiplex PCR; TCRdb holds only in-frame clones, not every one. In the table there are some 130,000 clones, roughly three fifths of which are singletons. The sequenced sample consisted of PBMCs. The clonotype comes from a man aged 40-55 years in good health and CMV-seropositive.

CDR3 nucleotides: TGTGCCAGTAGTTACGGGGCAGGGGTAGGTTCTGGGGCCAACGTCCTGACTTTC. Protein: CASSYGAGVGSGANVLTF. The J gene is TRBJ2-6, the V gene TRBV19; possible D gene TRBD1, 6 bases. CDR3 size: 18 residues. Germline CDR1 is LNHDA and CDR2 is SQIVND (reference sequence). V was trimmed by 5 bases and J by 1 base, leaving 18 bases between them.